Listed here are 23 T cell receptor beta chains from one sample, sequenced in a study of cytomegalovirus exposure and HLA in healthy donors. The PCR ran on 60 Vbeta and 13 Jbeta primers. Produced via immunoSEQ multiplex PCR; TCRdb's table is partial and in-frame only. This repertoire shows about 150,000 clones, 79% found once; its top ten account for 3.5%. Input material: PBMCs. These receptors were taken from a human donor in good health.

The CDR3 coding sequence is TGTGCCATCAGTGAATTCGATCAGCCCCAGCATTTT. Translation gives CAISEFDQPQHF. The chain recombines TRBV10-3 with TRBJ1-5; no clear D gene. The CDR3 length is 12 residues. The germline V gene encodes CDR1 ENHRY and CDR2 SYGVKD. Trimming removed 3 bases from V and 5 bases from J, with 5 bases in between.

In its sample, this clone was seen a few times. The chain combines TRBV20-1 with TRBJ2-5; tentative D call: TRBD2 (5 bases). The germline gives CDR1 DFQATT, CDR2 SNEGSKA (reference sequence). V was cut by 8 bases and J by 5 bases, with 12 bases left in between. This CDR3 is built from 11 residues. This CDR3 reads CSTRGTETQYF. The CDR3 nucleotides read TGCAGTACCCGGGGTACGGAGACCCAGTACTTC.

The chain uses TRBV9 and TRBJ1-2; 7 bases are shared with TRBD1. The CDR3 length is 14 residues. V shed 3 bases and J 8 bases; nucleotides not matched to a gene: 10. From germline, CDR1 is SGDLS and CDR2 YYNGEE. The CDR3 loop is CASSAQQGLPGYTF. The CDR3 region has the DNA TGTGCCAGCAGCGCCCAACAGGGGCTGCCGGGCTACACCTTC.

The chain recombines TRBV5-1 with TRBJ2-7, with a possible D match to TRBD1 (6 bases). The germline V and J ends were trimmed by 2 bases and 4 bases, with 13 bases remaining between them. The germline V gene encodes CDR1 SGHRS and CDR2 YFSETQ. CDR3 length: 14 residues. CDR3 region: CASSFIGGAYEQYF. CDR3 nucleotides: TGCGCCAGCAGCTTCATTGGGGGCGCGTACGAGCAGTACTTC.

The V gene is TRBV19, the J gene TRBJ1-4; 9 nucleotides line up with TRBD1. The CDR3 is 16 amino acids. J was trimmed by 4 bases and V by 5 bases; bases with no gene match: 8. CDR1 is LNHDA, CDR2 SQIVND, per germline (reference sequence). The CDR3 sequence: CASSAVRTGDNEKLFF. The DNA for the CDR3 is TGTGCCAGTAGTGCCGTTAGGACAGGGGATAATGAAAAACTGTTTTTT.

This chain uses TRBV7-6 with TRBJ2-7, with D possibly TRBD1 on 6 matching bases. Between the trimmed V and J ends, which lost 1 base and 3 bases, there was a span of 13 bases. This CDR3 has 15 residues. Germline lookup yields CDR1 SGHVS and CDR2 FNYEAQ. In nucleotides, the CDR3 is TGTGCCAGCAGCTTAGGGCAGGGGATTAACTACGAGCAGTACTTC. Its protein is CASSLGQGINYEQYF.

The chain has TRBV10-1 and TRBJ1-1; D is possibly TRBD1 (5 bases). Trimming pared 0 bases from V and 2 bases from J, leaving 10 bases between. CDR3 length equals 15 residues. Germline V CDR1 and CDR2: WNHNN, SYGVQD (reference sequence). In DNA form, the CDR3 reads TGCGCCAGCAGTGAGTCGAGCAGGGCCAACACTGAAGCTTTCTTT. Translated, it gives CASSESSRANTEAFF.

CDR3 in amino acids: CAWSTQLQETQYF. In DNA, the CDR3 is TGTGCCTGGAGTACACAGCTACAAGAGACCCAGTACTTC. The chain recombines TRBV30 with TRBJ2-5, with no clear D. Trimming left V 2 bases short and J 2 bases short, with 9 bases between. Per germline, CDR1 GTSNPN and CDR2 SVGIG (reference sequence). The CDR3 sequence is 13 residues long.

CDR3 loop: CASSFLQQGIYEQYF. The DNA for the CDR3 is TGTGCCAGCAGCTTTTTGCAACAGGGGATCTACGAGCAGTACTTC. The chain links TRBV5-6 to TRBJ2-7, with 7 positions matching TRBD1. The CDR3 runs to 15 residues. CDR1 and CDR2 (germline): SGHDT, YYEEEE. The junction had 8 bases not matched to a gene; V was cut back by 2 bases and J by 3 bases.

This clone is a singleton in its sample. V is TRBV7-9 and J is TRBJ1-6; no clear D. Germline values: CDR1 SEHNR, CDR2 FQNEAQ (reference sequence). The germline V and J ends were trimmed by 6 bases and 2 bases, with 8 bases remaining between them. This CDR3 has 14 residues. DNA for the CDR3: TGTGCCAGCAGTGGAGGGACCTATAATTCACCCCTCCACTTT. It codes for CASSGGTYNSPLHF.

The gene calls are TRBV5-1 and TRBJ1-1, with unresolved D. The CDR3 loop spans 14 amino acids. CDR1 and CDR2 from the germline V gene are SGHRS and YFSETQ. V was trimmed by 4 bases and J by 5 bases, leaving 15 bases between them. CDR3 protein: CASSPGVARTEAFF. The CDR3 DNA follows: TGCGCCAGCAGCCCCGGGGTGGCCAGGACTGAAGCTTTCTTT.

This chain links TRBV7-2 with TRBJ2-5, with a possible D match to TRBD1 (5 bases). The CDR3 is made up of 15 amino acids. Germline CDR1 SGHTA, CDR2 FQGNSA. V shed 1 base and J shed 5 bases, with 14 bases lying between them. This CDR3 is CASSLGGQGGETQYF. The CDR3 DNA is TGTGCCAGCAGCTTAGGGGGTCAGGGCGGCGAGACCCAGTACTTC.

This chain links TRBV25-1 with TRBJ2-7; 7 bases map to TRBD1. The V and J ends lost 6 bases and 2 bases, in that order; junction bases with no gene match: 4. Germline CDR1 MGHDK, CDR2 SYGVNS. The CDR3 covers 13 residues. The CDR3 sequence: CASRGDRTYEQYF. In DNA, the CDR3 is TGTGCCAGCAGGGGGGACAGAACCTACGAGCAGTACTTC.

The V call is TRBV2, the J call TRBJ1-1; 12 bases are a match to TRBD1. Germline V gives CDR1 SNHLY, CDR2 FYNNEI. J gave up 2 bases and V 6 bases, and 16 bases lay outside the gene matches. There are 19 residues in the CDR3. CDR3 nucleotides: TGTGCCAGCAGGGCCGGGACAGGGGGCATGATGAGGTTTAACACTGAAGCTTTCTTT. Its translation is CASRAGTGGMMRFNTEAFF.

A few counts support this clone. This sequence joins TRBV7-8 and TRBJ2-7; D unclear. V was clipped by 5 bases and J by 3 bases, with 11 bases between them. CDR1 is SGHVS, CDR2 FQNEAQ, per germline. There are 13 residues in the CDR3. The DNA of the CDR3 is TGTGCCAGCAGCCATTACGGAGACTACGAGCAGTACTTC. It yields the protein CASSHYGDYEQYF.

The rearrangement links TRBV7-9 to TRBJ2-3; 7 positions match TRBD1. V dropped 4 bases and J dropped 2; count of bases not matched to a gene: 3. Germline CDR1 SEHNR, CDR2 FQNEAQ (reference sequence). This CDR3 is 14 amino acids long. Here the CDR3 reads CASSWGQTTDTQYF. DNA of the CDR3: TGTGCCAGCAGCTGGGGACAGACCACAGATACGCAGTATTTT. The whole variable domain, filled in from reference TRBV7-9 and TRBJ2-3, reads DTGVSQNPRHKITKRGQNVTFRCDPISEHNRLYWYRQTLGQGPEFLTYFQNEAQLEKSRLLSDRFSAERPKGSFSTLEIQRTEQGDSAMYLCASSWGQTTDTQYFGPGTRLTVL.

The chain has TRBV19 and TRBJ2-1, with D possibly matching TRBD2 (5 bases). Germline lookup yields CDR1 LNHDA and CDR2 SQIVND (reference sequence). The CDR3 sequence is 10 residues long. The ends were cut back, 11 bases at V and 12 bases at J, with 14 bases in the middle. The CDR3 sequence: CAGPNGGQFF. The CDR3 coding sequence is TGTGCCGGGCCAAACGGAGGGCAGTTCTTC.

A single count supports this clone. This rearrangement joins TRBV6-6 to TRBJ1-1, with TRBD1 as a possible D gene (6 bases). Germline CDR1 reads MNHNY; CDR2 reads SVGAGI (reference sequence). V lost 5 bases to trimming and J lost 3 bases, with 10 bases between them. The CDR3 length is 13 residues. The chain's CDR3 is CASSATGYTEAFF. Written as DNA, the CDR3 is TGTGCCAGCAGTGCTACAGGGTACACTGAAGCTTTCTTT.

This clone appeared a single time. V and J are TRBV27 and TRBJ1-1; the D is unclear. CDR1 and CDR2 from the germline V gene are MNHEY and SMNVEV (reference sequence). This CDR3 is 13 amino acids long. V was cut by 3 bases and J by 4 bases, with 9 bases left in between. The CDR3 DNA sequence: TGTGCCAGCAGTTTTCAGGAGGTCACTGAAGCTTTCTTT. Translating gives CASSFQEVTEAFF.

This chain joins TRBV9 and TRBJ2-7, with 8 bases matching TRBD1. J lost 1 base, V lost 3 bases, and 6 bases had no gene match. The CDR3 spans 15 residues. Per the germline V gene, CDR1 is SGDLS and CDR2 is YYNGEE. The chain's CDR3 is CASSARTGLSYEQYF. In DNA form, the CDR3 reads TGTGCCAGCAGCGCAAGGACAGGGTTATCCTACGAGCAGTACTTC.

This clone was picked up a small number of times. The chain combines TRBV13 with TRBJ2-3, with D perhaps matching TRBD2 (6 bases). Trimming took 3 bases from V and 0 from J, leaving 16 bases between them. The V gene's germline CDR1 is PRHDT and CDR2 FYEKMQ (reference sequence). The CDR3 runs to 17 residues. In DNA form, the CDR3 reads TGTGCCAGCAGCTTGGGGGAGTGGGCGGGAAGCACAGATACGCAGTATTTT. It yields the protein CASSLGEWAGSTDTQYF.

This chain joins TRBV7-2 and TRBJ1-2; TRBD1 matches at 9 bases. Germline V CDR1 and CDR2: SGHTA, FQGNSA. The CDR3 sequence is 15 residues long. The trim removed 2 bases at V and 4 bases at J, leaving 5 bases unmatched. The CDR3 sequence is CASSLRTGDIYGYTF. CDR3 DNA: TGTGCCAGCAGCTTACGGACAGGGGATATCTATGGCTACACCTTC.

A remark on this clone: The identical CDR3 is also encoded by other nucleotide sequences in the sample. The chain employs TRBV5-1 and TRBJ1-2; 7 nucleotides align to TRBD1. After removal of 3 bases from V and 5 bases from J, the junction contained 7 bases not matched to a gene. CDR3 length: 14 residues. Germline loops: CDR1 SGHRS, CDR2 YFSETQ. The CDR3 DNA is TGCGCCAGCAGCTCCGCCGGGACAGCGTATGGCTACACCTTC. Translation gives CASSSAGTAYGYTF.